The 13 T cell receptor beta chains below all came from one sample that was sequenced in a study of blood T cell repertoires in COVID-19. Only in-frame clones appear in the TCRdb table, and some are missing; sequencing was by immunoSEQ multiplex PCR. The sample carries over 250,000 clones, about 89% recorded once. The sequencing sample was made of PBMCs or T cells enriched from blood (not recorded which). Source of these receptors: a man in his forties who had recovered from COVID-19.

The chain links TRBV7-3 to TRBJ2-1; TRBD2 matches 12 bases. The junction had 4 bases not matched to a gene; V was cut back by 5 bases and J by 5 bases. Germline V CDR1 and CDR2: SGHTA, FQGTGA. The CDR3 totals 15 residues. This chain's CDR3 is CASSLLAGGHNEQFF. CDR3 in DNA: TGTGCCAGCAGCCTACTAGCGGGGGGTCACAATGAGCAGTTCTTC.

The chain couples TRBV7-6 to TRBJ2-3; D may be TRBD2 (6 bases). CDR1 and CDR2 (germline): SGHVS, FNYEAQ. Trimming shortened V by 5 bases and J by 5 bases, and 17 bases separated the two germline ends. The CDR3 is made up of 15 amino acids. CDR3 region: CASSLGHGGRDTQYF. The CDR3 DNA sequence: TGTGCCAGCAGCCTTGGACACGGAGGGAGAGATACGCAGTATTTT.

The V gene is TRBV12-3 or TRBV12-4, the J gene TRBJ2-7; maybe TRBD2 (7 bases). Trimming pared 7 bases from V and 6 bases from J, leaving 16 bases between. The CDR3 is 13 amino acids. This CDR3 reads CASTRGLASEQYF. The DNA of the CDR3 is TGTGCCAGCACGCGGGGGCTAGCCTCCGAGCAGTACTTC.

The chain links TRBV5-4 to TRBJ2-7; maybe TRBD2 (5 bases). V dropped 6 bases and J dropped 4 bases, with 17 bases sitting between them. The germline V gene has CDR1 SGHNT and CDR2 YYREEE (reference sequence). The CDR3 runs to 14 residues. The CDR3 reads CASTKEIGKYEQYF. The CDR3 coding sequence is TGTGCCAGCACCAAGGAGATCGGGAAGTACGAGCAGTACTTC.

The chain is built from TRBV30 and TRBJ1-3; tentative D call: TRBD1 (5 bases). V lost 0 bases and J lost 3, with 21 bases in between. Germline lookup yields CDR1 GTSNPN and CDR2 SVGIG (reference sequence). The CDR3 runs to 18 residues. The CDR3 is CAWSVGWQWGVFGNTIYF. The CDR3 nucleotides are TGTGCCTGGAGTGTTGGGTGGCAGTGGGGGGTATTTGGAAACACCATATATTTT.

The chain joins TRBV6-5 to TRBJ2-7, with TRBD2 matching 12 bases. This CDR3 comprises 16 residues. Germline CDR1 and CDR2: MNHEY and SVGAGI. The V gene end was trimmed by 0 bases and the J gene end by 3 bases; junction bases not matched to a gene: 3. CDR3 DNA: TGTGCCAGCAGTTACTCGGGGACTAGCGGGTTCTACGAGCAGTACTTC. Translating it yields CASSYSGTSGFYEQYF.

The chain has TRBV7-9 and TRBJ1-5; D gene ambiguous. The CDR3 runs 13 residues. CDR1 and CDR2 from the germline V gene are SEHNR and FQNEAQ (reference sequence). Trimming pared 5 bases from V and 5 bases from J, leaving 10 bases between. The CDR3 reads CASSLAGDQPQHF. In DNA, the CDR3 is TGTGCCAGCAGCCTCGCCGGAGATCAGCCCCAGCATTTT.

As to this clone: This sample also contains other DNA sequences that code for the same CDR3. This rearrangement joins TRBV10-3 to TRBJ2-1, with D possibly TRBD2 on 5 matching bases. The V end was cut by 0 bases, the J end by 10 bases, with 10 bases between. The CDR3 contains 13 residues. From germline, CDR1 is ENHRY and CDR2 SYGVKD. CDR3 protein: CAISESGDYEQFF. In DNA, the CDR3 is TGTGCCATCAGTGAGTCGGGAGACTACGAGCAGTTCTTC.

The chain combines TRBV18 with TRBJ1-1, with 7 positions matching TRBD1. Unmatched junction bases numbered 7, after V lost 5 bases and J lost 1 base. CDR1 and CDR2 (germline): KGHSH, LQKENI. The CDR3 consists of 15 residues. The CDR3 loop is CASSFAYRGNTEAFF. The CDR3 DNA reads TGTGCCAGCTCATTCGCCTACAGGGGGAACACTGAAGCTTTCTTT.

This chain joins TRBV5-1 and TRBJ2-3; 7 nucleotides line up with TRBD2. This CDR3 contains 15 residues. CDR1 is SGHRS and CDR2 is YFSETQ in the germline V gene. V shed 3 bases and J 1 base; nucleotides not matched to a gene: 5. This chain's CDR3 is CASSWSGGRTDTQYF. Written as DNA, the CDR3 is TGCGCCAGCAGCTGGTCGGGAGGTCGCACAGATACGCAGTATTTT.

The rearrangement links TRBV19 to TRBJ1-2; TRBD1 might be the D (6 bases). CDR3 length equals 13 residues. CDR1 and CDR2 from the germline V gene are LNHDA and SQIVND (reference sequence). Trimming cost V 6 bases and J 6 bases, with 14 bases left between them. CDR3 protein: CASSTGQINGYTF. The CDR3 DNA follows: TGTGCCAGTAGCACAGGACAGATCAATGGCTACACCTTC.

V and J are TRBV5-1 and TRBJ1-1, with a weak D call TRBD1 (6 bases). CDR1 is SGHRS and CDR2 is YFSETQ in the germline V gene. This CDR3 has 20 amino acids. V shed 0 bases and J shed 1 base, with 25 bases lying between them. The CDR3 DNA reads TGCGCCAGCAGCTTGGGGTCCCGGACAGCCGGAAAACCGAGGAACACTGAAGCTTTCTTT. Protein sequence: CASSLGSRTAGKPRNTEAFF.

The chain is built from TRBV29-1 and TRBJ2-7, with 9 bases identical to TRBD1. Germline values: CDR1 SQVTM, CDR2 ANQGSEA. V lost 6 bases to trimming and J lost 2 bases; unmatched junction nucleotides: 5. CDR3 length: 13 amino acids. The chain's CDR3 is CSVRWTGAYEQYF. Written as DNA, the CDR3 is TGCAGCGTGAGATGGACAGGGGCCTACGAGCAGTACTTC.